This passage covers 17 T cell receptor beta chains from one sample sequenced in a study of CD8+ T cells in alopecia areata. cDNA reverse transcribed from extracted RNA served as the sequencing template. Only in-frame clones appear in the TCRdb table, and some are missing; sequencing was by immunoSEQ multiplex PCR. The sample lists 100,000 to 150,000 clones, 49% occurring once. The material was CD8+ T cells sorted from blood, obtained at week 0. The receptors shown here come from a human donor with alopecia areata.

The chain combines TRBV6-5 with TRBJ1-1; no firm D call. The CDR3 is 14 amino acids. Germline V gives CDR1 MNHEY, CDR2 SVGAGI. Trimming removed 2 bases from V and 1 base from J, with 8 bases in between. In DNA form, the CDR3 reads TGTGCCAGCAGTTACGAGGGAGCGAACACTGAAGCTTTCTTT. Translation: CASSYEGANTEAFF.

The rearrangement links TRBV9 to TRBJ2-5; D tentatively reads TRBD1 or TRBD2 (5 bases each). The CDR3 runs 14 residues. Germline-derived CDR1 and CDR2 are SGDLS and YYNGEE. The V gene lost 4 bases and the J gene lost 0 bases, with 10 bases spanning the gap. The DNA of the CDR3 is TGTGCCAGCAGCTCCGGGGACGACCAAGAGACCCAGTACTTC. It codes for CASSSGDDQETQYF.

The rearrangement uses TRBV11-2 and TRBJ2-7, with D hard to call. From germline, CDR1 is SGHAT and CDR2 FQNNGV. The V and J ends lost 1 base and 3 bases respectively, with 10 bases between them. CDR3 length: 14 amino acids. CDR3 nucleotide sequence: TGTGCCAGCAGCTTAGGCGCTAGAATCTACGAGCAGTACTTC. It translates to CASSLGARIYEQYF.

In DNA form, the CDR3 reads TGCAGTGCTAGAGAGAGTTACGAGCAGTACTTC. Encoded protein: CSARESYEQYF. The V call is TRBV20-1, the J call TRBJ2-7; D gene uncertain. The V and J ends lost 0 bases and 4 bases respectively, with 4 bases between them. The CDR3 loop spans 11 amino acids. Germline V gene sequence: CDR1 DFQATT, CDR2 SNEGSKA (reference sequence).

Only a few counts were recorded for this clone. This CDR3 reads CASSQGLVRETQYF. For the CDR3, the DNA is TGTGCCAGCAGCCAAGGCCTAGTGAGAGAGACCCAGTACTTC. The chain carries TRBV7-9 and TRBJ2-5; the D is unclear. The CDR3 is 14 amino acids. V dropped 5 bases and J dropped 4 bases, with 14 bases sitting between them. Germline assignment: CDR1 SEHNR and CDR2 FQNEAQ (reference sequence).

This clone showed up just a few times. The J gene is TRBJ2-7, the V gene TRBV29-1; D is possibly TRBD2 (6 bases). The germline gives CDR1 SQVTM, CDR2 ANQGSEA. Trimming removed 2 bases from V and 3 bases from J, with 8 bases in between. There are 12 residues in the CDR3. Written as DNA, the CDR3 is TGCAGCGTTGAAACGGGGGTCTACGAGCAGTACTTC. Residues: CSVETGVYEQYF.

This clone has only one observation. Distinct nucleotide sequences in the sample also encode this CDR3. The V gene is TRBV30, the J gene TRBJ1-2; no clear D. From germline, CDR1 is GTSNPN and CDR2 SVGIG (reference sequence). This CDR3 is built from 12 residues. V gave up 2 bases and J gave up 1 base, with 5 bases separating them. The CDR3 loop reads CAWSPVNYGYTF. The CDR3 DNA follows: TGTGCCTGGAGTCCGGTTAACTATGGCTACACCTTC.

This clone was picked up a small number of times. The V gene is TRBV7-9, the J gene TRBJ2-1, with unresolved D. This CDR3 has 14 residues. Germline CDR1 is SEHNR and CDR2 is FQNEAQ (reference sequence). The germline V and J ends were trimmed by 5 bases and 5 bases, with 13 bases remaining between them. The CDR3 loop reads CASSPDTRNNEQFF. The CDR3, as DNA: TGTGCCAGCAGCCCCGACACCAGGAACAATGAGCAGTTCTTC.

As DNA, the CDR3 is TGTGCCAGCAGCGCCGGACGGGACTCTGGAAACACCATATATTTT. This gives the protein CASSAGRDSGNTIYF. The rearrangement joins TRBV9 to TRBJ1-3; D remains unclear. This CDR3 contains 15 residues. Germline V gene lookup returns CDR1 SGDLS and CDR2 YYNGEE. Deletions cut 3 bases from V and 0 bases from J, with 10 bases between.

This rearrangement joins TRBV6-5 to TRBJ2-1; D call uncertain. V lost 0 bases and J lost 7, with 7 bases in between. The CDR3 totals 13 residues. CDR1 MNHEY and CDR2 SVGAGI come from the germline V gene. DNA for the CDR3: TGTGCCAGCAGTTACTCGATCGGGAATGAGCAGTTCTTC. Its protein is CASSYSIGNEQFF.

The CDR3 region has the DNA TGCAGCGTTGTCTGGCTAACCGATGAGCAGTTCTTC. Protein: CSVVWLTDEQFF. The V and J genes are TRBV29-1 and TRBJ2-1; D gene uncertain. Trimming took 4 bases from V and 8 from J, leaving 12 bases between them. CDR1 and CDR2 from the germline V gene are SQVTM and ANQGSEA. This CDR3 has 12 residues.

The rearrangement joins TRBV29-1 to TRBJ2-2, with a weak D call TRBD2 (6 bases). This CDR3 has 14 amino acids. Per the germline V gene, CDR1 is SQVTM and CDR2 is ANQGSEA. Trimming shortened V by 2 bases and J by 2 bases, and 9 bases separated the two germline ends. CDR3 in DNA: TGCAGCGTTGAAAAGCGGGTTAACACCGGGGAGCTGTTTTTT. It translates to CSVEKRVNTGELFF.

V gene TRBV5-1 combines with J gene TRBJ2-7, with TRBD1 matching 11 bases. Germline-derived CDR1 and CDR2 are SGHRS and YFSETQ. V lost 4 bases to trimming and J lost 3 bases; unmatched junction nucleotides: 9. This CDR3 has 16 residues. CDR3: CASSQFRDRGIYEQYF. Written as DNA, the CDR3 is TGCGCCAGCAGCCAATTCCGGGACAGGGGGATCTACGAGCAGTACTTC.

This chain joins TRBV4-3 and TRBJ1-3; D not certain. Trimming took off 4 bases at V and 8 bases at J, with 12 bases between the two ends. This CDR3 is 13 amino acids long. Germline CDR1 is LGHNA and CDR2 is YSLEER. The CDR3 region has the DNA TGCGCCAGCAGCCGCACTACGGCGGACACCATATATTTT. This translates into CASSRTTADTIYF.

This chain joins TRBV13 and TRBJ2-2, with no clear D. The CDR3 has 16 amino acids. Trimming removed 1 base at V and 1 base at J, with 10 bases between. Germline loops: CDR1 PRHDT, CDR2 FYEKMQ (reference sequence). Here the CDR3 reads CASSLEARLNTGELFF. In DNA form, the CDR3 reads TGTGCCAGCAGCTTAGAGGCCAGGTTGAACACCGGGGAGCTGTTTTTT.

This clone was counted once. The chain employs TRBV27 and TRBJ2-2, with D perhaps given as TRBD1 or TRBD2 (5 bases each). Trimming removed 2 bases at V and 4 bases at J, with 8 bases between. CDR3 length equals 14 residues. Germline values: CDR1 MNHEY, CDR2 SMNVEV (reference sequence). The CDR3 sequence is CASSLGGGTGELFF. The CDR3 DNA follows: TGTGCCAGCAGTTTAGGGGGTGGCACCGGGGAGCTGTTTTTT.

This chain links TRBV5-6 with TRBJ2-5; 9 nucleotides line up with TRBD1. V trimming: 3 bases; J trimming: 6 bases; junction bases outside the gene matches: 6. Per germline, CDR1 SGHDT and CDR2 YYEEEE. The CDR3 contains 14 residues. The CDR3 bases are TGTGCCAGCAGCTGGGGGACAGGGAGACAGACCCAGTACTTC. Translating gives CASSWGTGRQTQYF.